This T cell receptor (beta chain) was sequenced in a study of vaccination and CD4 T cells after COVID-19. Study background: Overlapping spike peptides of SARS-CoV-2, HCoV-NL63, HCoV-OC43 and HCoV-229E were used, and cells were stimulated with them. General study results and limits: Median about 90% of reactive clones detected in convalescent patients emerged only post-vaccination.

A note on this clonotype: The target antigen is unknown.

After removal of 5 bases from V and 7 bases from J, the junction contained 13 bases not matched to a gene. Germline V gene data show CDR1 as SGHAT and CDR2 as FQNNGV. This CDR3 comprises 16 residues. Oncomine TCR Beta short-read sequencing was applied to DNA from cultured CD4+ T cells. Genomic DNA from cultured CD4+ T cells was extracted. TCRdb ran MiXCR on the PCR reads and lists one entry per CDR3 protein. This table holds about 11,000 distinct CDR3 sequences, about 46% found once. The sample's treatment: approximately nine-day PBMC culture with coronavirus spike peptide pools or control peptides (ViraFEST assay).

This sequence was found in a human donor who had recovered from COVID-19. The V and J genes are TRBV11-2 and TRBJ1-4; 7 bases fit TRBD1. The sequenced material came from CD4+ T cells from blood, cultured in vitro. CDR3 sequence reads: CASSPRMPGQPEKLFF. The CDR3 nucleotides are TGTGCCAGCAGCCCCAGGATGCCGGGACAGCCTGAAAAACTGTTTTTT.